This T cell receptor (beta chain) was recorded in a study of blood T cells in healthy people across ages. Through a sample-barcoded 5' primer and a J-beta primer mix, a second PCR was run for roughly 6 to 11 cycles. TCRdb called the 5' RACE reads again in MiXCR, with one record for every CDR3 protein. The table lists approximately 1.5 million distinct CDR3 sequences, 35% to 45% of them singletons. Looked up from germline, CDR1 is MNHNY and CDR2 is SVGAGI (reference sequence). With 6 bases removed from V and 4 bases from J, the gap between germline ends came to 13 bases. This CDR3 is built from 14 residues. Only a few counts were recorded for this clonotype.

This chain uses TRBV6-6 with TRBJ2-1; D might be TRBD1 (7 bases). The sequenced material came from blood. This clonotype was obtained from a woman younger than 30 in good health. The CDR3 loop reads CASRGGQIYNEQFF. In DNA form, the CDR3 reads TGTGCCAGCAGGGGGGGACAGATTTACAATGAGCAGTTCTTC.